Shown below are 3 T cell receptor beta chains from a single sample sequenced in a study of blood T cells in healthy people across ages. Primed by a sample-barcoded 5' primer and a J-beta primer mix, a second PCR proceeded for 7 to 11 cycles. One entry per CDR3 protein, called by TCRdb with MiXCR from the 5' RACE reads. Of over a million distinct CDR3 sequences in the sample, 55% to 75% are singletons; the top ten hold about 6.3%. Material for sequencing was blood. The receptors were sampled from a man aged 18 to 29 in good health.

V gene TRBV12-3 or TRBV12-4 combines with J gene TRBJ1-2; no firm D call. V lost 2 bases and J lost 7, with 14 bases in between. The CDR3 extends over 14 amino acids. The CDR3 reads CASSLTASSSGYTF. The CDR3 nucleotides are TGTGCCAGCAGTTTAACGGCGTCCTCCTCTGGCTACACCTTC.

A few counts support this clonotype. This chain connects TRBV4-1 to TRBJ2-5, with TRBD2 matching over 9 bases. The CDR3 covers 15 residues. J gave up 4 bases and V 2 bases, and 5 bases lay outside the gene matches. Looked up from germline, CDR1 is MGHRA and CDR2 is YSYEKL. The CDR3 nucleotides read TGCGCCAGCAGCCAACCGTTAGCGGGAGTAGAGACCCAGTACTTC. The encoded protein is CASSQPLAGVETQYF.

This chain uses TRBV5-1 with TRBJ2-5; D unresolved. The CDR3 is 13 amino acids. Germline CDR1 is SGHRS and CDR2 is YFSETQ. Trimming pared 0 bases from V and 4 bases from J, leaving 7 bases between. The CDR3 is CASSLGDSETQYF. CDR3 coding DNA: TGCGCCAGCAGCTTGGGAGACTCAGAGACCCAGTACTTC.